This record covers a single TCR beta chain. TCRdb keeps only in-frame clones here, not all; method: immunoSEQ multiplex PCR. The data hold more than 100,000 clones, with about 93% observed a single time. The source of the sample is a study of OX40 agonist ivuxolimab in advanced cancers. V shed 5 bases, J shed 8 bases, and the junction held 8 bases outside the gene matches. Germline V gene lookup returns CDR1 LNHDA and CDR2 SQIVND (reference sequence). The CDR3 covers 14 residues. The V gene is TRBV19, the J gene TRBJ1-4; the match to TRBD1 covers 7 bases. Here the sequenced sample was CD4+ or CD8+ T cells sorted from blood, taken in a trial of the OX40 agonist ivuxolimab. The sequence came from an adult with an advanced solid tumor such as melanoma, head and neck, liver or kidney cancer. The CDR3 region has the DNA TGTGCCAGTAGTTCGGGGACAGTTCGCGAAAAACTGTTTTTT. It translates to CASSSGTVREKLFF.